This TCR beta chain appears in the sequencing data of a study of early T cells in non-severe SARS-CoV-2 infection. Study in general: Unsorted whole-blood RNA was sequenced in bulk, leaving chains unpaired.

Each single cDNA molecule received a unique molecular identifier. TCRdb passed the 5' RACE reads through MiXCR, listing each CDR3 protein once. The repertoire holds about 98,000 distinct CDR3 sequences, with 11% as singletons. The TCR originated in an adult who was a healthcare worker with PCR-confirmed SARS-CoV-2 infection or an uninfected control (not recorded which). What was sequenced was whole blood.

This CDR3 is CASSLWGAIGSNEKLFF. CDR3 DNA: TGTGCCAGCAGTTTATGGGGGGCCATTGGGTCTAATGAAAAACTGTTTTTT. The chain couples TRBV28 to TRBJ1-4; D is perhaps TRBD1 (6 bases). CDR3 size: 17 residues. From germline, CDR1 is MDHEN and CDR2 SYDVKM. V was clipped by 0 bases and J by 3 bases, with 14 bases between them.